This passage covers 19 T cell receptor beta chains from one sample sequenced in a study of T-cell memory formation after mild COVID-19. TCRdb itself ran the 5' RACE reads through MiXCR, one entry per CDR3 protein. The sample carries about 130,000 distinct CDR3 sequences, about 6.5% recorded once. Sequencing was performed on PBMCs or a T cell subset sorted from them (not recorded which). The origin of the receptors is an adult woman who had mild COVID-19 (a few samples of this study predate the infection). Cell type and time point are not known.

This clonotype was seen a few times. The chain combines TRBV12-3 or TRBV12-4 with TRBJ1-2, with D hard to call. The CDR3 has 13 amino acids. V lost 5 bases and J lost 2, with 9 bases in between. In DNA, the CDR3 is TGTGCCAGCAGTCAGAGAACCAACTATGGCTACACCTTC. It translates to CASSQRTNYGYTF.

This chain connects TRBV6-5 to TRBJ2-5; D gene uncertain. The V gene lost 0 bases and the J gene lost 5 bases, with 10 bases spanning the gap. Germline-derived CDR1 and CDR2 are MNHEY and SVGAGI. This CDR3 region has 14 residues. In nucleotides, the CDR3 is TGTGCCAGCAGTTACTCGTCGGGTCTCGAGACCCAGTACTTC. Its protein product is CASSYSSGLETQYF.

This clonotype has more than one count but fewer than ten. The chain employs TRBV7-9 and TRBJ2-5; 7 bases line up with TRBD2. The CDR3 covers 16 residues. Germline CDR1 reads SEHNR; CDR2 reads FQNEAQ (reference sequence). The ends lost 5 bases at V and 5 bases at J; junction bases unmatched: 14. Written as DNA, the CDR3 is TGTGCCAGCAGCCCCAGACTAGCTTCAGGTCAGGAGACCCAGTACTTC. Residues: CASSPRLASGQETQYF. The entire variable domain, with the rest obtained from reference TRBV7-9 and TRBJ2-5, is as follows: DTGVSQNPRHKITKRGQNVTFRCDPISEHNRLYWYRQTLGQGPEFLTYFQNEAQLEKSRLLSDRFSAERPKGSFSTLEIQRTEQGDSAMYLCASSPRLASGQETQYFGPGTRLLVL.

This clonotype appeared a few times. CDR3 sequence: CASSVGQGDYNEQFF. The CDR3 nucleotides read TGTGCCAGCAGCGTGGGGCAGGGCGATTACAATGAGCAGTTCTTC. The chain recombines TRBV9 with TRBJ2-1; possibly TRBD1 for D (5 bases). The V end was cut by 2 bases, the J end by 4 bases, with 13 bases between. CDR1 is SGDLS, CDR2 YYNGEE, per germline. CDR3 length: 15 amino acids. Together with reference TRBV9 and TRBJ2-1, the CDR3 gives the full variable domain: DSGVTQTPKHLITATGQRVTLRCSPRSGDLSVYWYQQSLDQGLQFLIQYYNGEERAKGNILERFSAQQFPDLHSELNLSSLELGDSALYFCASSVGQGDYNEQFFGPGTRLTVL.

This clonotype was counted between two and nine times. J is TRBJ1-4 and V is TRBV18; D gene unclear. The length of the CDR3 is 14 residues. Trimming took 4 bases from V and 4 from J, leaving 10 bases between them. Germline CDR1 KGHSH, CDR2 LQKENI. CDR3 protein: CASSRGRLNEKLFF. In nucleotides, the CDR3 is TGTGCCAGCTCACGAGGTCGACTTAATGAAAAACTGTTTTTT.

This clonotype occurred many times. Here the CDR3 reads CASSPMAHGDTQYF. In DNA, the CDR3 is TGTGCCAGCAGCCCCATGGCGCACGGAGATACGCAGTATTTT. The chain joins TRBV7-3 to TRBJ2-3, with no clear D. The CDR3 sequence is 14 residues long. CDR1 SGHTA and CDR2 FQGTGA come from the germline V gene. V was clipped by 5 bases and J by 5 bases, with 14 bases between them.

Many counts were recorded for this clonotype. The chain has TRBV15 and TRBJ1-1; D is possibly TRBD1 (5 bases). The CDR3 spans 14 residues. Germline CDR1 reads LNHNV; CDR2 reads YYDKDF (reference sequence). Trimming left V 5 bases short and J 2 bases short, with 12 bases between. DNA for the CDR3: TGTGCCACCAGCCCCTATGGGGGTAACACTGAAGCTTTCTTT. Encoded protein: CATSPYGGNTEAFF.

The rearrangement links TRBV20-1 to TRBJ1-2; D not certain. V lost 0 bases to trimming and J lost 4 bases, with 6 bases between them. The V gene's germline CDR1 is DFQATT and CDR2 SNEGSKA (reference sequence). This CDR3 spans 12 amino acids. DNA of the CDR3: TGCAGTGCTAGAGATTTAGTCTATGGCTACACCTTC. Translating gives CSARDLVYGYTF.

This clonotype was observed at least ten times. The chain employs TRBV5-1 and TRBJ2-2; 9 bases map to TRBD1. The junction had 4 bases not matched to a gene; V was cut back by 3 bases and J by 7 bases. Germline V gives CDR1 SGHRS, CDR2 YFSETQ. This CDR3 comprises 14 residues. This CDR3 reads CASSWDREGGELFF. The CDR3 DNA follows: TGCGCCAGCAGCTGGGACAGGGAAGGCGGGGAGCTGTTTTTT.

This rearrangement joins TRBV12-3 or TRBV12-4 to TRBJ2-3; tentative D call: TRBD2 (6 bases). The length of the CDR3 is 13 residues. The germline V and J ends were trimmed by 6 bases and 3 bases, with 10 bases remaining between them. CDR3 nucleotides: TGTGCCAGCAGGTGGAGGGCTACAGATACGCAGTATTTT. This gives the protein CASRWRATDTQYF.

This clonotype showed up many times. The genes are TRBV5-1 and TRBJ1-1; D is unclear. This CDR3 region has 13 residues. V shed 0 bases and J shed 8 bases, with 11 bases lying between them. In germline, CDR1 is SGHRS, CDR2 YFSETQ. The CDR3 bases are TGCGCCAGCAGCTTGGTGGTGCGGGGAGAAGCTTTCTTT. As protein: CASSLVVRGEAFF.

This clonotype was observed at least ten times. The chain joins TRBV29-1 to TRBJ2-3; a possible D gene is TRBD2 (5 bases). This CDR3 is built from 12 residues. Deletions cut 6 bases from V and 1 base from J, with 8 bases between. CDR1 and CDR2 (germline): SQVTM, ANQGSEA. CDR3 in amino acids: CSVRRGTDTQYF. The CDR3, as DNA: TGCAGCGTCCGGCGGGGCACAGATACGCAGTATTTT.

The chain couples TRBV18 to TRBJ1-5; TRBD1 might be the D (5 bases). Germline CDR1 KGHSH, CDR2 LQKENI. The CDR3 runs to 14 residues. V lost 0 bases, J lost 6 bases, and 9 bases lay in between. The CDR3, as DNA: TGTGCCAGCTCACCACCGGGGGGGGGTCAGCCCCAGCATTTT. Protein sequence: CASSPPGGGQPQHF.

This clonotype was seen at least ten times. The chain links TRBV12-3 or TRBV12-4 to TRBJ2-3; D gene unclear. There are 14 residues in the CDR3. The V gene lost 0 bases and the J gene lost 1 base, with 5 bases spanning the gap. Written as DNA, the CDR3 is TGTGCCAGCAGTTTAGCCTCCCGCACAGATACGCAGTATTTT. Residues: CASSLASRTDTQYF.

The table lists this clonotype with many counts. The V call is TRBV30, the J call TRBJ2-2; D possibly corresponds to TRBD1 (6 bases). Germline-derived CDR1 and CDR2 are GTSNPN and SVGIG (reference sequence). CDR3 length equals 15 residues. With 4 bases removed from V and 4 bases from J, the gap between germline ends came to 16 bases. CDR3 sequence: CAWITGNSRTGELFF. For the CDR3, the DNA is TGTGCCTGGATCACAGGGAATTCTCGCACCGGGGAGCTGTTTTTT. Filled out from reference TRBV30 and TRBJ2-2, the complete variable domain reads SQTIHQWPATLVQPVGSPLSLECTVEGTSNPNLYWYRQAAGRGLQLLFYSVGIGQISSEVPQNLSASRPQDRQFILSSKKLLLSDSGFYLCAWITGNSRTGELFFGEGSRLTVL.

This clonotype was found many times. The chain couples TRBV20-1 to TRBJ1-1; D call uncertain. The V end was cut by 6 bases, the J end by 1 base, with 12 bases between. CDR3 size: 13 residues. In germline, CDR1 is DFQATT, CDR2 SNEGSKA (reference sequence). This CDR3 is CSALGGPNTEAFF. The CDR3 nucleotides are TGCAGTGCATTGGGAGGGCCGAACACTGAAGCTTTCTTT.

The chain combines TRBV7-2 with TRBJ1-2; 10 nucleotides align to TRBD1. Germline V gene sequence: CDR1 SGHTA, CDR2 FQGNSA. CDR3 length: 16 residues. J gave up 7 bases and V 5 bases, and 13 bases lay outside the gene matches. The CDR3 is CASSPIIGTGVGGYTF. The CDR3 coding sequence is TGTGCCAGCAGCCCTATAATCGGGACAGGGGTGGGTGGCTACACCTTC. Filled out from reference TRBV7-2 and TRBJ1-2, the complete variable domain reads GAGVSQSPSNKVTEKGKDVELRCDPISGHTALYWYRQSLGQGLEFLIYFQGNSAPDKSGLPSDRFSAERTGGSVSTLTIQRTQQEDSAVYLCASSPIIGTGVGGYTFGSGTRLTVV.

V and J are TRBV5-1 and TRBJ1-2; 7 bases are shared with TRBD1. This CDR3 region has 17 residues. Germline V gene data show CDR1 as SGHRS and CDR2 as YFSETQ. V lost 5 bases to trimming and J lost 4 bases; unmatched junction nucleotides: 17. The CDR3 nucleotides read TGCGCCAGCAGGTCAACCGGGCAGGGGGACCCTGGCTATGGCTACACCTTC. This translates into CASRSTGQGDPGYGYTF.

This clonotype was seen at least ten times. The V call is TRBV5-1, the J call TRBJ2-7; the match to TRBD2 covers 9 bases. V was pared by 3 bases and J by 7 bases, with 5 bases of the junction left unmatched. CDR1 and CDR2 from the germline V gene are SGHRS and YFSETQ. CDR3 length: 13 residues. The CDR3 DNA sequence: TGCGCCAGCAGCTCTCAGCGGGAGGAGGAGCAGTACTTC. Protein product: CASSSQREEEQYF.